Below, 3 T cell receptor beta chains from the same sample are listed, as sequenced in a study of human T cells and chemical hapten exposure. Each CDR3 protein is one row after TCRdb ran MiXCR on the RACE reads. The table includes about 380,000 distinct CDR3 sequences, 5.1% detected once. The sample's time point: pre-sensitization, week 0. Noted treatment: therapeutic diphenylcyclopropenone sensitization with weekly scalp DPC. The sample here was whole blood, taken in connection with sensitization to the hapten diphenylcyclopropenone (DPC). These receptors were collected from a woman aged 45-60 years with alopecia areata. Some clones in this sample may be carry-over from other donors' samples.

This clonotype was recorded a few times. The V call is TRBV6-5, the J call TRBJ2-7; D is perhaps TRBD1 or TRBD2 (7 bases each). V was trimmed by 9 bases and J by 6 bases, leaving 21 bases between them. CDR3 length: 14 amino acids. Germline CDR1 MNHEY, CDR2 SVGAGI. This chain's CDR3 is CASLMGRGLGEQYF. The CDR3 DNA sequence: TGTGCCAGTCTCATGGGGAGGGGGCTTGGCGAGCAGTACTTC.

Concerning this clonotype itself: The CDR3 does not close with the conserved phenylalanine or tryptophan, likely indicating a read error. V usage is TRBV12-3 or TRBV12-4 and J usage is TRBJ2-1, with D possibly matching TRBD2 (6 bases). There are 13 residues in the CDR3. Deletions cut 3 bases from V and 9 bases from J, with 12 bases between. DNA for the CDR3: TGTGCCAGCAGTTTTAGTCGGGAGCGTGAGCAGTTCTCC. Translation gives CASSFSREREQFS.

Ten or more counts support this clonotype. V is TRBV6-2 or TRBV6-3 and J is TRBJ2-2, with D uncertain. V lost 8 bases and J 1 base, leaving 2 bases between the germline ends. Germline V gene lookup returns CDR1 MNHEY and CDR2 SVGEGT. This CDR3 is built from 11 residues. The CDR3 DNA reads as TGTGCCAGCGGGAACACCGGGGAGCTGTTTTTT. Amino acid sequence: CASGNTGELFF.